The 21 T cell receptor beta chains presented below share a single source sample, sequenced in a study of control samples from healthy donors and cancer patients. Clones were read by immunoSEQ multiplex PCR, and TCRdb kept only the in-frame ones, dropping some. The sample yields about 80,000 clones, 65% to 90% seen once. The specimen sequenced was PBMCs. These receptors were obtained from a man between 60 and 75 years old with head and neck cancer.

This chain links TRBV19 with TRBJ2-1, with TRBD2 identical over 9 bases. This CDR3 has 16 amino acids. The germline V gene has CDR1 LNHDA and CDR2 SQIVND (reference sequence). Trimming cost V 7 bases and J 6 bases; bases outside gene matches: 13. The CDR3 loop reads CASMEIAGEVGNEQFF. The CDR3 DNA is TGTGCCAGTATGGAAATAGCGGGAGAGGTTGGCAATGAGCAGTTCTTC.

J is TRBJ1-4 and V is TRBV6-1; D is unclear. CDR3 length: 14 residues. V lost 5 bases and J 1 base, leaving 8 bases between the germline ends. Germline loops: CDR1 MNHNS, CDR2 SASEGT. The CDR3 bases are TGTGCCAGCAGTTTGCGGGGAACTAATGAAAAACTGTTTTTT. Translated: CASSLRGTNEKLFF.

The table lists this clone with a count of one. V gene TRBV28 combines with J gene TRBJ2-5; 8 nucleotides match TRBD1. This CDR3 is 14 amino acids long. Trimming took 4 bases from V and 3 from J; bases not matched to a gene: 4. CDR1 and CDR2 from the germline V gene are MDHEN and SYDVKM. CDR3 in amino acids: CASSSPDREETQYF. CDR3 bases: TGTGCCAGCAGTTCCCCGGACAGGGAAGAGACCCAGTACTTC.

This rearrangement joins TRBV12-3 or TRBV12-4 to TRBJ1-3; D is possibly TRBD1 (6 bases). V was trimmed by 6 bases and J by 4 bases, leaving 10 bases between them. The CDR3 covers 13 residues. The CDR3 region is CASRDSSGNTIYF. The DNA for the CDR3 is TGTGCCAGCAGGGACAGCTCAGGAAACACCATATATTTT.

A word on this clone: The junction departs from germline at one end; a sequencing error may be responsible. The DNA for the CDR3 is TGCGCCAGCAGGGTGGGGGGGCGCGGGACCCAGTACTTC. This sequence encodes CASRVGGRGTQYF. The V call is TRBV6-5, the J call TRBJ2-5; D might be TRBD2 (7 bases). The CDR3 contains 13 residues. Per the germline V gene, CDR1 is MNHEY and CDR2 is SVGAGI.

This chain links TRBV5-1 with TRBJ2-3; D is perhaps TRBD2 (7 bases). CDR3 length: 16 amino acids. The germline V gene has CDR1 SGHRS and CDR2 YFSETQ. V gave up 2 bases and J gave up 4 bases, with 17 bases separating them. CDR3 coding DNA: TGCGCCAGCAGCTTTCCGGCGGGGGCCACCCCAGATACGCAGTATTTT. Translation gives CASSFPAGATPDTQYF.

V usage is TRBV7-9 and J usage is TRBJ1-6; 7 nucleotides match TRBD1. Germline loops: CDR1 SEHNR, CDR2 FQNEAQ (reference sequence). J was trimmed by 10 bases and V by 5 bases; bases with no gene match: 11. The CDR3 runs to 15 residues. The CDR3 loop is CASSPKTGFRSPLHF. CDR3 sequence (DNA): TGTGCCAGCAGCCCGAAGACAGGGTTTAGATCACCCCTCCACTTT.

V usage is TRBV27 and J usage is TRBJ2-7; D might be TRBD1 or TRBD2, each matching 6 bases. Between the trimmed V and J ends, which lost 10 bases and 6 bases, there was a span of 22 bases. This CDR3 is built from 14 residues. The germline gives CDR1 MNHEY, CDR2 SMNVEV (reference sequence). The CDR3 is CATSPMRGDAEQYF. The DNA of the CDR3 is TGTGCCACCTCCCCTATGAGGGGGGACGCCGAGCAGTACTTC.

The J gene is TRBJ2-3, the V gene TRBV6-5; weak D call: TRBD2 (6 bases). The CDR3 runs to 13 residues. Between the trimmed V and J ends, which lost 7 bases and 2 bases, there was a span of 10 bases. Germline V gene sequence: CDR1 MNHEY, CDR2 SVGAGI. The CDR3 nucleotides read TGTGCCAGCACCCGGACTAACACAGATACGCAGTATTTT. Protein product: CASTRTNTDTQYF.

V and J are TRBV7-9 and TRBJ1-2; the match to TRBD1 covers 12 bases. The CDR3 loop spans 14 amino acids. CDR1 and CDR2 from the germline V gene are SEHNR and FQNEAQ (reference sequence). The V gene end was trimmed by 4 bases and the J gene end by 4 bases; junction bases not matched to a gene: 1. CDR3 in amino acids: CASSWGQGAYGYTF. CDR3 bases: TGTGCCAGCAGCTGGGGACAGGGGGCCTATGGCTACACCTTC. The full variable domain, with the rest looked up from reference TRBV7-9 and TRBJ1-2, is DTGVSQNPRHKITKRGQNVTFRCDPISEHNRLYWYRQTLGQGPEFLTYFQNEAQLEKSRLLSDRFSAERPKGSFSTLEIQRTEQGDSAMYLCASSWGQGAYGYTFGSGTRLTVV.

CDR3 coding DNA: TGTGCCAGCAGTTATAGCGTTGGCACCGGGGAGCTGTTTTTT. This gives the protein CASSYSVGTGELFF. The chain has TRBV7-9 and TRBJ2-2; D possibly corresponds to TRBD2 (5 bases). The length of the CDR3 is 14 residues. Per germline, CDR1 SEHNR and CDR2 FQNEAQ (reference sequence). The ends were cut back, 6 bases at V and 4 bases at J, with 12 bases in the middle.

The CDR3 region has the DNA TGTGCCAGCAAGACGACAGGGGGAGTCTACGAGCAGTACTTC. Translated, it gives CASKTTGGVYEQYF. This sequence joins TRBV6-5 and TRBJ2-7; 9 nucleotides align to TRBD1. CDR1 and CDR2 from the germline V gene are MNHEY and SVGAGI. V gave up 7 bases and J gave up 3 bases; unmatched junction bases: 7. The CDR3 spans 14 residues.

This clone was seen once. CDR3 nucleotides: TGTGCCAGCTCCCCGGGACTAGCGGAGCACAATGAGCAGTTCTTC. Its translation: CASSPGLAEHNEQFF. The genes are TRBV18 and TRBJ2-1; 11 nucleotides match TRBD2. CDR1 is KGHSH, CDR2 LQKENI, per germline. The CDR3 contains 15 residues. V was pared by 6 bases and J by 5 bases, with 6 bases of the junction left unmatched.

V is TRBV28 and J is TRBJ1-2; weak D call: TRBD1 (6 bases). The V end was cut by 6 bases, the J end by 8 bases, with 13 bases between. This CDR3 spans 12 amino acids. Germline V gives CDR1 MDHEN, CDR2 SYDVKM. CDR3 nucleotides: TGTGCCAGCAGGGGACAAGCAGGCGGCTACACCTTC. Its translation: CASRGQAGGYTF.

The genes are TRBV24-1 and TRBJ1-3; 7 bases are a match to TRBD1. The CDR3 is made up of 18 amino acids. Per germline, CDR1 KGHDR and CDR2 SFDVKD. V was pared by 1 base and J by 7 bases, with 15 bases of the junction left unmatched. CDR3 sequence reads: CATSDLYRDSFHRNTIYF. CDR3 bases: TGTGCCACCAGTGATTTATACCGGGACAGCTTCCATCGGAACACCATATATTTT.

This chain joins TRBV14 and TRBJ2-2, with no clear D. Trimming left V 4 bases short and J 3 bases short, with 9 bases between. From germline, CDR1 is SGHDN and CDR2 FVKESK. The CDR3 length is 14 residues. The CDR3 here is CASSPPYYTGELFF. The CDR3 DNA is TGTGCCAGCAGCCCTCCGTACTACACCGGGGAGCTGTTTTTT.

A remark on this clone: Its ends do not fully match the called genes, so a read error is possible. The J gene is TRBJ1-1, the V gene TRBV7-7; TRBD1 agrees at 7 bases. Germline V lookup: CDR1 SSHAT, CDR2 FNYEAQ (reference sequence). The CDR3 extends over 13 amino acids. The DNA for the CDR3 is TGTGCTAGCAGCTTAGGGACAGACACTGAAGCTTTCTTT. Residues: CASSLGTDTEAFF.

This clone has just a few counts. The chain has TRBV19 and TRBJ2-2; 10 bases agree with TRBD1. Trimming took 8 bases from V and 2 from J; bases not matched to a gene: 5. The CDR3 is made up of 15 amino acids. Germline V gene sequence: CDR1 LNHDA, CDR2 SQIVND (reference sequence). CDR3 residues: CASYRTGGNTGELFF. CDR3 DNA: TGTGCCAGTTATCGGACAGGGGGAAACACCGGGGAGCTGTTTTTT. The full variable domain, completed using reference TRBV19 and TRBJ2-2, is DGGITQSPKYLFRKEGQNVTLSCEQNLNHDAMYWYRQDPGQGLRLIYYSQIVNDFQKGDIAEGYSVSREKKESFPLTVTSAQKNPTAFYLCASYRTGGNTGELFFGEGSRLTVL.

J is TRBJ1-1 and V is TRBV30, with TRBD1 matching 7 bases. CDR1 GTSNPN and CDR2 SVGIG come from the germline V gene (reference sequence). V shed 0 bases and J 5 bases; nucleotides not matched to a gene: 6. CDR3 length: 14 residues. The CDR3 spells CAWSVTGARTEAFF. CDR3 sequence (DNA): TGTGCCTGGAGTGTAACAGGGGCGAGGACTGAAGCTTTCTTT.

The gene calls are TRBV7-7 and TRBJ2-3; D assignment may be TRBD1 or TRBD2 (5 bases each). The V gene lost 5 bases and the J gene lost 7 bases, with 10 bases spanning the gap. This CDR3 region has 12 residues. Germline V CDR1 and CDR2: SSHAT, FNYEAQ (reference sequence). In DNA form, the CDR3 reads TGTGCCAGCAGCAGGGACGGACATACGCAGTATTTT. Its protein is CASSRDGHTQYF.

The rearrangement uses TRBV6-5 and TRBJ2-6; D gene unclear. With 0 bases removed from V and 1 base from J, the gap between germline ends came to 4 bases. CDR1 is MNHEY and CDR2 is SVGAGI in the germline V gene. The CDR3 consists of 15 residues. This CDR3 is CASSYSISGANVLTF. The CDR3 DNA sequence: TGTGCCAGCAGTTACTCCATTTCTGGGGCCAACGTCCTGACTTTC.